A single sample is the source of the 28 T cell receptor beta chains below, sequenced in a study of cytomegalovirus exposure and HLA in healthy donors. Method: immunoSEQ multiplex PCR; TCRdb's copy keeps in-frame clones and lacks some. Of roughly 70,000 clones listed, over 95% were seen once; the top ten hold approximately 2.5%. The sequencing sample was made of PBMCs. Receptors were obtained from a man aged 18 to 29 in good health and CMV-seronegative.

The V gene is TRBV2, the J gene TRBJ1-2; D call uncertain. Germline loops: CDR1 SNHLY, CDR2 FYNNEI. V lost 6 bases to trimming and J lost 6 bases, with 14 bases between them. CDR3 length: 13 amino acids. The CDR3 spells CASRPNTIDGYTF. The CDR3, as DNA: TGTGCCAGCAGACCTAATACGATCGATGGCTACACCTTC.

This sequence joins TRBV2 and TRBJ2-3, with 8 bases aligning to TRBD1. The junction had 6 bases not matched to a gene; V was cut back by 5 bases and J by 5 bases. There are 14 residues in the CDR3. Germline V CDR1 and CDR2: SNHLY, FYNNEI. The CDR3 bases are TGTGCCAGCAGTTCCGAACAGGGGGTAGATACGCAGTATTTT. It specifies CASSSEQGVDTQYF.

This clone appeared a single time. The chain employs TRBV28 and TRBJ1-4; D unresolved. Per the germline V gene, CDR1 is MDHEN and CDR2 is SYDVKM. The germline V and J ends were trimmed by 7 bases and 0 bases, with 6 bases remaining between them. CDR3 length: 13 residues. This CDR3 is CASMAATNEKLFF. CDR3 sequence (DNA): TGTGCCAGCATGGCGGCAACTAATGAAAAACTGTTTTTT.

This chain joins TRBV9 and TRBJ1-1; possible D gene TRBD1, 6 bases. This CDR3 region has 14 residues. The V gene's germline CDR1 is SGDLS and CDR2 YYNGEE. With 5 bases removed from V and 3 bases from J, the gap between germline ends came to 14 bases. The CDR3 loop is CASSTGLSHTEAFF. The CDR3 bases are TGTGCCAGCAGTACAGGGTTGAGTCACACTGAAGCTTTCTTT.

This chain joins TRBV11-2 and TRBJ2-2, with TRBD1 matching over 9 bases. J gave up 7 bases and V 5 bases, and 5 bases lay outside the gene matches. Germline lookup yields CDR1 SGHAT and CDR2 FQNNGV. The CDR3 sequence is 14 residues long. The chain's CDR3 is CASSPGQGIGELFF. In DNA form, the CDR3 reads TGTGCCAGCAGCCCGGGACAGGGAATCGGGGAGCTGTTTTTT.

V usage is TRBV11-1 and J usage is TRBJ2-5, with 14 bases identical to TRBD2. Trimming at V came to 5 bases and at J to 2 bases, leaving 10 bases not matched to a gene. Germline CDR1 SGHAT, CDR2 FQDESV (reference sequence). The CDR3 totals 18 residues. The CDR3 DNA follows: TGTGCCAGCAGCCTTCAGACTAGCGGGAGGGCGGAGCAAGAGACCCAGTACTTC. Protein sequence: CASSLQTSGRAEQETQYF.

The V gene is TRBV7-8, the J gene TRBJ2-7; D perhaps matches TRBD1 (5 bases). This CDR3 is built from 15 residues. The V gene's germline CDR1 is SGHVS and CDR2 FQNEAQ. The V end was cut by 3 bases, the J end by 3 bases, with 15 bases between. This CDR3 reads CASSFRRQGGYEQYF. In DNA form, the CDR3 reads TGTGCCAGCAGCTTCCGTAGGCAGGGTGGCTACGAGCAGTACTTC.

The genes are TRBV10-1 and TRBJ2-7; D possibly corresponds to TRBD2 (6 bases). Between the trimmed V and J ends, which lost 0 bases and 2 bases, there was a span of 14 bases. CDR3 length equals 16 residues. Looked up from germline, CDR1 is WNHNN and CDR2 is SYGVQD (reference sequence). CDR3 DNA sequence: TGCGCCAGCAGTGAGTCCGCTGGAGGGTCGCCCTACGAGCAGTACTTC. Translation: CASSESAGGSPYEQYF.

V and J are TRBV29-1 and TRBJ2-7; 9 nucleotides match TRBD1. V lost 4 bases and J lost 4; bases outside the gene matches: 2. The CDR3 covers 12 residues. CDR1 SQVTM and CDR2 ANQGSEA come from the germline V gene. The CDR3 reads CSVGGQGYEQYF. As DNA, the CDR3 is TGCAGCGTTGGAGGACAGGGGTACGAGCAGTACTTC.

The chain employs TRBV7-9 and TRBJ1-2; no reliable D call. Deletions cut 2 bases from V and 6 bases from J, with 13 bases between. The length of the CDR3 is 14 residues. Germline values: CDR1 SEHNR, CDR2 FQNEAQ (reference sequence). The CDR3 nucleotides are TGTGCCAGCAGCTTATACCCGGCAGAGGATGGCTACACCTTC. Translating gives CASSLYPAEDGYTF.

This sequence joins TRBV6-5 and TRBJ2-1; 7 bases match TRBD2. Germline values: CDR1 MNHEY, CDR2 SVGAGI. There are 11 residues in the CDR3. After removal of 10 bases from V and 9 bases from J, the junction contained 6 bases not matched to a gene. The CDR3 region has the DNA TGTGCCATCGGACCGGGAGGTGAGCAGTTCTTC. Protein sequence: CAIGPGGEQFF.

The chain couples TRBV15 to TRBJ2-3; 9 bases are a match to TRBD1. This CDR3 is built from 17 residues. The germline CDR1 and CDR2 sequences are LNHNV and YYDKDF (reference sequence). V lost 0 bases to trimming and J lost 4 bases; unmatched junction nucleotides: 8. This CDR3 reads CATSRDGNRGHPDTQYF. In nucleotides, the CDR3 is TGTGCCACCAGCAGAGATGGGAACAGGGGGCATCCAGATACGCAGTATTTT.

This rearrangement joins TRBV5-5 to TRBJ2-7, with TRBD1 matching over 9 bases. The V and J ends lost 2 bases and 1 base, in that order; junction bases with no gene match: 7. This CDR3 is 16 amino acids long. Germline CDR1 is SGHKS and CDR2 is YYEKEE (reference sequence). CDR3 loop: CASSFRVGQGSYEQYF. CDR3 coding DNA: TGTGCCAGCAGCTTTAGGGTAGGACAGGGGTCCTACGAGCAGTACTTC.

The J gene is TRBJ1-2, the V gene TRBV10-3, with 10 nucleotides matching TRBD1. The CDR3 has 11 amino acids. With V trimmed by 8 bases and J by 6 bases, 0 bases remained unmatched. Germline V gene data show CDR1 as ENHRY and CDR2 as SYGVKD. The CDR3 sequence is CAIGTGDGYTF. The DNA for the CDR3 is TGTGCCATCGGGACAGGGGATGGCTACACCTTC.

The chain links TRBV29-1 to TRBJ1-5; 7 bases are shared with TRBD1. The CDR3 is 16 residues long. J was trimmed by 1 base and V by 2 bases; bases with no gene match: 8. Germline V gives CDR1 SQVTM, CDR2 ANQGSEA. The CDR3 DNA is TGCAGCGTTGAAAATAGAACAGGGGCAAGCAATCAGCCCCAGCATTTT. This sequence encodes CSVENRTGASNQPQHF.

The V gene is TRBV20-1, the J gene TRBJ2-7; D is unclear. The CDR3 sequence is 11 residues long. Per the germline V gene, CDR1 is DFQATT and CDR2 is SNEGSKA (reference sequence). Trimming removed 3 bases from V and 4 bases from J, with 7 bases in between. The CDR3 coding sequence is TGCAGTGCTAGGGTTCAGTACGAGCAGTACTTC. It translates to CSARVQYEQYF.

The chain recombines TRBV7-9 with TRBJ1-3; a possible D gene is TRBD1 (5 bases). V was cut by 4 bases and J by 0 bases, with 7 bases left in between. The germline V gene has CDR1 SEHNR and CDR2 FQNEAQ (reference sequence). The CDR3 length is 14 residues. The CDR3 loop reads CASSYRSSGNTIYF. The CDR3 DNA reads as TGTGCCAGCAGCTACAGGAGCTCTGGAAACACCATATATTTT.

V usage is TRBV6-6 and J usage is TRBJ1-5, with 12 bases aligning to TRBD1. CDR1 MNHNY and CDR2 SVGAGI come from the germline V gene (reference sequence). Trimming removed 6 bases from V and 7 bases from J; junction bases left unmatched: 7. There are 15 residues in the CDR3. This chain's CDR3 is CASSPGTGGGQPQHF. The CDR3 DNA sequence: TGTGCCAGCAGCCCCGGGACAGGGGGCGGGCAGCCCCAGCATTTT.

The chain links TRBV28 to TRBJ2-1, with TRBD1 as a possible D gene (5 bases). V gave up 3 bases and J gave up 3 bases, with 6 bases separating them. This CDR3 comprises 13 residues. The germline gives CDR1 MDHEN, CDR2 SYDVKM. This CDR3 is CASSLGLYNEQFF. Here the CDR3 DNA reads TGTGCCAGCAGTTTGGGGCTCTACAATGAGCAGTTCTTC.

The chain couples TRBV11-2 to TRBJ2-2; 10 bases align to TRBD2. This CDR3 has 15 amino acids. The V gene's germline CDR1 is SGHAT and CDR2 FQNNGV. V trimming: 6 bases; J trimming: 7 bases; junction bases outside the gene matches: 8. CDR3 DNA sequence: TGTGCCAGCAGGCGGAGCGGGAGGGCCCTCGGGGAGCTGTTTTTT. Translated: CASRRSGRALGELFF.

CDR3 coding DNA: TGTGCCAGCAGCTCAGGGGGCGGCGGGCCTGCGAATCAGCCCCAGCATTTT. Translation gives CASSSGGGGPANQPQHF. The V and J genes are TRBV7-8 and TRBJ1-5; 8 bases line up with TRBD1. Germline CDR1 is SGHVS and CDR2 is FQNEAQ. CDR3 length: 17 amino acids. V trimming: 4 bases; J trimming: 4 bases; junction bases outside the gene matches: 12. Using reference TRBV7-8 and TRBJ1-5 for the parts outside the CDR3, the full variable domain is GAGVSQSPRYKVAKRGQDVALRCDPISGHVSLFWYQQALGQGPEFLTYFQNEAQLDKSGLPSDRFFAERPEGSVSTLKIQRTQQEDSAVYLCASSSGGGGPANQPQHFGDGTRLSIL.

J is TRBJ2-7 and V is TRBV15; perhaps TRBD2 as D (5 bases). V was cut by 1 base and J by 6 bases, with 10 bases left in between. Germline-derived CDR1 and CDR2 are LNHNV and YYDKDF (reference sequence). The CDR3 consists of 13 residues. The CDR3: CATSRGGYTEQYF. The CDR3 nucleotides read TGTGCCACCAGCAGAGGAGGGTACACCGAGCAGTACTTC.

This rearrangement joins TRBV20-1 to TRBJ2-5, with D possibly matching TRBD1 (6 bases). The V and J ends lost 7 bases and 5 bases respectively, with 11 bases between them. This CDR3 has 11 residues. The germline V gene has CDR1 DFQATT and CDR2 SNEGSKA (reference sequence). The CDR3 loop is CSVRGRETQYF. The CDR3 DNA reads TGCAGTGTCAGGGGCCGGGAGACCCAGTACTTC.

This clone has just one count. This chain links TRBV2 with TRBJ1-5; 10 bases fit TRBD1. The ends lost 0 bases at V and 2 bases at J; junction bases unmatched: 4. The CDR3 runs to 17 residues. CDR1 is SNHLY, CDR2 FYNNEI, per germline. The CDR3 sequence: CASSEARQGAGNQPQHF. The DNA for the CDR3 is TGTGCCAGCAGTGAAGCGCGACAGGGGGCCGGCAATCAGCCCCAGCATTTT.

The chain has TRBV5-4 and TRBJ1-5, with D unclear. Germline V lookup: CDR1 SGHNT, CDR2 YYREEE (reference sequence). V was pared by 0 bases and J by 6 bases, with 4 bases between. This CDR3 comprises 12 residues. The CDR3 here is CASSLVGQPQHF. In DNA form, the CDR3 reads TGTGCCAGCAGCTTGGTCGGTCAGCCCCAGCATTTT.

The chain combines TRBV7-9 with TRBJ2-5; 9 positions match TRBD1. Trimming at V came to 5 bases and at J to 2 bases, leaving 3 bases not matched to a gene. The germline V gene encodes CDR1 SEHNR and CDR2 FQNEAQ (reference sequence). The CDR3 totals 14 residues. The CDR3 reads CASSADRGQETQYF. The CDR3 bases are TGTGCCAGCAGCGCAGACAGGGGGCAAGAGACCCAGTACTTC.

V usage is TRBV5-5 and J usage is TRBJ2-7, with a possible D match to TRBD2 (5 bases). Trimming left V 6 bases short and J 2 bases short, with 12 bases between. Germline-derived CDR1 and CDR2 are SGHKS and YYEKEE (reference sequence). This CDR3 region has 13 residues. The CDR3 protein is CASNAFGAYEQYF. The CDR3 DNA sequence: TGTGCCAGCAACGCCTTCGGGGCCTACGAGCAGTACTTC.

The V gene is TRBV19, the J gene TRBJ1-2, with TRBD1 matching 8 bases. CDR1 LNHDA and CDR2 SQIVND come from the germline V gene (reference sequence). J lost 4 bases, V lost 1 base, and 5 bases had no gene match. The CDR3 length is 15 residues. The DNA for the CDR3 is TGTGCCAGTAGTATAGGGGGACAGGCGCTCTATGGCTACACCTTC. Amino acids: CASSIGGQALYGYTF. Drawing the rest from reference TRBV19 and TRBJ1-2, the complete variable domain is DGGITQSPKYLFRKEGQNVTLSCEQNLNHDAMYWYRQDPGQGLRLIYYSQIVNDFQKGDIAEGYSVSREKKESFPLTVTSAQKNPTAFYLCASSIGGQALYGYTFGSGTRLTVV.